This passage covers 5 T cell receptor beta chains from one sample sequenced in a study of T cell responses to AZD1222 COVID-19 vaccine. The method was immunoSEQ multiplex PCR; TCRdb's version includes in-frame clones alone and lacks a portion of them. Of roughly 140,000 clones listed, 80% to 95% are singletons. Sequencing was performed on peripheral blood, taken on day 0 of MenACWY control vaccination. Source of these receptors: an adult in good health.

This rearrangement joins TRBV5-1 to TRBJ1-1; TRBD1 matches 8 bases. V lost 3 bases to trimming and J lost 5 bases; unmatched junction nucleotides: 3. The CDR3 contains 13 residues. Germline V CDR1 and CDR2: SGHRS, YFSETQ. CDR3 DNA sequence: TGCGCCAGCAGCTGGACAGGGAAGACTGAAGCTTTCTTT. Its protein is CASSWTGKTEAFF.

This CDR3 reads CASSLGNPQIYEQYF. The CDR3 DNA sequence: TGTGCCAGCAGCTTAGGCAACCCCCAGATATACGAGCAGTACTTC. The chain carries TRBV11-2 and TRBJ2-7; D is unresolved. This CDR3 contains 15 residues. Per the germline V gene, CDR1 is SGHAT and CDR2 is FQNNGV. Trimming removed 1 base from V and 4 bases from J, with 14 bases in between.

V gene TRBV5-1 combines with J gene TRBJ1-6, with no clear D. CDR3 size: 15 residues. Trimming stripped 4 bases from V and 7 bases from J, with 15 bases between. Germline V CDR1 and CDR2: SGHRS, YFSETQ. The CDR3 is CASSADPPENSPLHF. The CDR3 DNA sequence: TGCGCCAGCAGCGCCGATCCCCCCGAGAATTCACCCCTCCACTTT.

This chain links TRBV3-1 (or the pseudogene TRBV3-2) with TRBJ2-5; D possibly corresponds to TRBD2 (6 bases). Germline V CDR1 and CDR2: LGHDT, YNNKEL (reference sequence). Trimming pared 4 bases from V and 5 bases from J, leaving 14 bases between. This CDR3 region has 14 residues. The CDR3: CASSPTAGRETQYF. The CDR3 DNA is TGTGCCAGCAGCCCAACTGCGGGGCGGGAGACCCAGTACTTC.

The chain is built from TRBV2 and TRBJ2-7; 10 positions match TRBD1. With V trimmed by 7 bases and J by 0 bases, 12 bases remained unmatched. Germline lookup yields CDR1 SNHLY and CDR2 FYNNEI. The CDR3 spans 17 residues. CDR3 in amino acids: CASNTGTGAISSYEQYF. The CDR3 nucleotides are TGTGCCAGCAACACCGGGACAGGGGCGATTAGCTCCTACGAGCAGTACTTC.